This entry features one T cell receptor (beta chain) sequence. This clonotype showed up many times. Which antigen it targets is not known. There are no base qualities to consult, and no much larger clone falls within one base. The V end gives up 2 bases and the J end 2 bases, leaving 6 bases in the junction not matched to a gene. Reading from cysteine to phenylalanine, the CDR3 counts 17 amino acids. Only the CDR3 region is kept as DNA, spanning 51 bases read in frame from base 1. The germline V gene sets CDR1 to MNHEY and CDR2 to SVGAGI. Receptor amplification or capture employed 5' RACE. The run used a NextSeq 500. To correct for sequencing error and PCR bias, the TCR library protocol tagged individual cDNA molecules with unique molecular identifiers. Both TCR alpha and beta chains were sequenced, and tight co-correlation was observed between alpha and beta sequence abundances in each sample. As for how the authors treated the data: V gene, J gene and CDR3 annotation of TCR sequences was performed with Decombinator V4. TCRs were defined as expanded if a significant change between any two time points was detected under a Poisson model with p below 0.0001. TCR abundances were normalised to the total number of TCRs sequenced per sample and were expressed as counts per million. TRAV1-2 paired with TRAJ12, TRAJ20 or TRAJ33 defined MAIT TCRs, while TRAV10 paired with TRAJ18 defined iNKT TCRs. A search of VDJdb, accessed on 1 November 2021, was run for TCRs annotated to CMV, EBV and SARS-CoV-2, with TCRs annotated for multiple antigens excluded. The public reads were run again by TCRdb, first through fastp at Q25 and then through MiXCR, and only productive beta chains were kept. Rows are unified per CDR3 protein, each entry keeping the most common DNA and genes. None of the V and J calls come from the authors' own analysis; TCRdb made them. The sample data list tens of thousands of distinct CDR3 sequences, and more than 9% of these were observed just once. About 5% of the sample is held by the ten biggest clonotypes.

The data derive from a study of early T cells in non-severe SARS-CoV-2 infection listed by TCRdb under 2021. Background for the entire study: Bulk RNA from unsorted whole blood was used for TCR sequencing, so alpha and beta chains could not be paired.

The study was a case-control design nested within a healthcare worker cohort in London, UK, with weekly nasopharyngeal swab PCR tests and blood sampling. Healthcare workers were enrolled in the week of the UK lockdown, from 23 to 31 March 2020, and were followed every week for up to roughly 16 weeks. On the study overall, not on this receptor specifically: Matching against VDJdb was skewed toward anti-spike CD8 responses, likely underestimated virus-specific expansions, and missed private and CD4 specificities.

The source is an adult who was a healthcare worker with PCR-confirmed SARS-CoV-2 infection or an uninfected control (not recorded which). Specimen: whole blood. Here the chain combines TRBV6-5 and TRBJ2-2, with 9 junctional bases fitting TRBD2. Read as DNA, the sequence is TGTGCCAGCAGTTACGGGCTAGCGGGGTTTAACACCGGGGAGCTGTTTTTT. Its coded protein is CASSYGLAGFNTGELFF.